The clone carrying this T cell receptor (beta chain) has a handful of counts. This sample was taken from a study of blood T cells in healthy people across ages. Trimming took 5 bases from V and 5 from J; bases not matched to a gene: 7. Per germline, CDR1 SGHVS and CDR2 FQNEAQ. This CDR3 contains 15 residues. A J-beta primer mix and a sample-barcoded 5' primer were used in a second PCR of about 7 to 12 cycles. Using its own MiXCR run on the 5' RACE reads, TCRdb lists one record per CDR3 protein. This sample has 650,000 to 1,000,000 distinct CDR3 sequences; roughly 40% occur once, and the top ten carry over 10%. Researchers report isolating at least 6.5 million PBMCs per sample.

This TCR came from a man aged 18 to 35 in good health. The sample comprised blood. The J gene is TRBJ1-4, the V gene TRBV7-8; 8 bases fit TRBD1. CDR3: CASSPTGVRNEKLFF. CDR3 coding DNA: TGTGCCAGCAGCCCGACAGGGGTGAGGAATGAAAAACTGTTTTTT. Full variable domain (missing parts from reference TRBV7-8 and TRBJ1-4): GAGVSQSPRYKVAKRGQDVALRCDPISGHVSLFWYQQALGQGPEFLTYFQNEAQLDKSGLPSDRFFAERPEGSVSTLKIQRTQQEDSAVYLCASSPTGVRNEKLFFGSGTQLSVL.